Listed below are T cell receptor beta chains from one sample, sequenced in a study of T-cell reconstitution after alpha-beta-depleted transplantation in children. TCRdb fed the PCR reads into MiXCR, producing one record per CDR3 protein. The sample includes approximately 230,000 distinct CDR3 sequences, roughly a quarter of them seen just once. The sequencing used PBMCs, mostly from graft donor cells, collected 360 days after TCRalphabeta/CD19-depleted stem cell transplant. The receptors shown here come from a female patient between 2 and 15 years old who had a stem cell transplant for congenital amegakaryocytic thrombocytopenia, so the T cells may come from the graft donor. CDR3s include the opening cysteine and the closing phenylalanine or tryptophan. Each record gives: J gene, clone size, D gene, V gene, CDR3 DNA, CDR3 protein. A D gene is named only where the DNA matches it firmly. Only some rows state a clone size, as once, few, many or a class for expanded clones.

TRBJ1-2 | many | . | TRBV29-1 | TGCAGCGTTTCCTCATTTTCGGGCTATGGCTACACCTTC | CSVSSFSGYGYTF
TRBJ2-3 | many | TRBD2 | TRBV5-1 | TGCGCCAGCAGCTCCCAGCGGGAGGACGTGGCAGATACGCAGTATTTT | CASSSQREDVADTQYF
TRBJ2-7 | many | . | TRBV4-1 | TGCGCCAGCAGCCAAGGGGGCAGTTACTCCTACGAGCAGTACTTC | CASSQGGSYSYEQYF
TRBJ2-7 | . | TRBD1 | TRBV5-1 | TGCGCCAGCAGCTATAGACAGGGGGCCGAGCAGTACTTC | CASSYRQGAEQYF
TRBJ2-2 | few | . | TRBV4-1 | TGCGCCAGCAGCCAAGCAGGGCTGGAGTGGAGAACCGGGGAGCTGTTTTTT | CASSQAGLEWRTGELFF
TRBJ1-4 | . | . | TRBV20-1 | TGCAGTGCTAACAGGGCCGATAATGAAAAACTGTTTTTT | CSANRADNEKLFF
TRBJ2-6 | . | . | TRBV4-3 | TGCGCCAGCAGCCACAGACAGGGGGCCAACGTCCTGACTTTC | CASSHRQGANVLTF
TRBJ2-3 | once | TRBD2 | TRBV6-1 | TGTGCCAGCAGGCGGAGCGGGAACACAGATACGCAGTATTTT | CASRRSGNTDTQYF
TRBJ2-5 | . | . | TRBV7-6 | TGTGCCAGCAGCTTAGCCAGCTCTGAGACCCAGTACTTC | CASSLASSETQYF
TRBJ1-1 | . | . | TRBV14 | TGTGCCAGCAGCCTGATGGGCAAGGGGGGACCGGACACTGAAGCTTTCTTT | CASSLMGKGGPDTEAFF
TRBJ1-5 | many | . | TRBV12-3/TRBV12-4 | TGTGCCAGCAGACGGTATAACAATCAGCCCCAGCATTTT | CASRRYNNQPQHF
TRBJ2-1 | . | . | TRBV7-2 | TGTGCCAGCAGCTTAGCGGCGGGACAGAAATACAATGAGCAGTTCTTC | CASSLAAGQKYNEQFF
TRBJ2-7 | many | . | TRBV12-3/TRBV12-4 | TGTGCCAGCAGCTCGGAGGCATACGAGCAGTACTTC | CASSSEAYEQYF
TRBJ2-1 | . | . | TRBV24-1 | TGTGCCACCAGTGATCCAAGCGGTGGGGGCAATGAGCAGTTCTTC | CATSDPSGGGNEQFF
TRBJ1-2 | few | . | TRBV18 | TGTGCCAGCTCACCACTTTCCAAGGAGGCTGGCTACACCTTC | CASSPLSKEAGYTF
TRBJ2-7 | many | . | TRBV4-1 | TGCGCCAGCAGCCAGGTGATGGGGGGAAGCTACGAGCAGTACTTC | CASSQVMGGSYEQYF
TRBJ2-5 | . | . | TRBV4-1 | TGCGCCAGCAGCCAAGCCCGGGACAGCGGGGAGACCCAGTACTTC | CASSQARDSGETQYF
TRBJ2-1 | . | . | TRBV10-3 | TGTGCCATCAGTGGGGGACTCTATTTGGATGAGCAGTTCTTC | CAISGGLYLDEQFF
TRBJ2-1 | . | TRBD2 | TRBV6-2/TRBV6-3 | TGTGCCAGCAGTGCTACGGGGGGGCCACACTACAATGAGCAGTTCTTC | CASSATGGPHYNEQFF
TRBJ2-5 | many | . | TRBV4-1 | TGCGCCAGCAGCCAAGATACCCCTTGGGGAGCGGTTGAAGGAGAGACCCAGTACTTC | CASSQDTPWGAVEGETQYF
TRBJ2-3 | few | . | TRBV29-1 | TGCAGCGTCGACAGCGCCGGCAGCACAGATACGCAGTATTTT | CSVDSAGSTDTQYF
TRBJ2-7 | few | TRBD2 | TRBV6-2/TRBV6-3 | TGTGCCAGCAGCCGGAGCGGGGGTCAATACGAGCAGTACTTC | CASSRSGGQYEQYF
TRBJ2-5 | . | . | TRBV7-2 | TGTGCCAGCAGCAACCAGGAGAGGGCGACCCAGTACTTC | CASSNQERATQYF
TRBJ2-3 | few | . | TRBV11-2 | TGTGCCAGCAGCCCCGAACCAGCAAGCACAGATACGCAGTATTTT | CASSPEPASTDTQYF